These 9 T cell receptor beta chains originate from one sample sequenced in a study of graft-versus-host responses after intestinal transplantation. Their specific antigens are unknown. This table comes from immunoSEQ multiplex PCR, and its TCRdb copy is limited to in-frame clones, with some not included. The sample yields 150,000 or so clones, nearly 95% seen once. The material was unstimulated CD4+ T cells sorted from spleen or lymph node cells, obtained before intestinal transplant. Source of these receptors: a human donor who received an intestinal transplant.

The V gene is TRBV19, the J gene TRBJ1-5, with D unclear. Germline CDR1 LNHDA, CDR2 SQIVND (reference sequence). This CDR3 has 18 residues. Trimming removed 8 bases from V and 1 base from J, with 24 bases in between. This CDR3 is CASGPRAEGVRSNQPQHF. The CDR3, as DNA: TGTGCCAGTGGGCCCCGGGCAGAGGGTGTGAGAAGCAATCAGCCCCAGCATTTT.

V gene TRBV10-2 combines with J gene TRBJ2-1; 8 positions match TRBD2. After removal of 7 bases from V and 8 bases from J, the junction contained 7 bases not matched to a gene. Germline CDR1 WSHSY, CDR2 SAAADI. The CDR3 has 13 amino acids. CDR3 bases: TGCGCCAGCAATGGCGGGGGGTCGGATGAGCAGTTCTTC. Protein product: CASNGGGSDEQFF.

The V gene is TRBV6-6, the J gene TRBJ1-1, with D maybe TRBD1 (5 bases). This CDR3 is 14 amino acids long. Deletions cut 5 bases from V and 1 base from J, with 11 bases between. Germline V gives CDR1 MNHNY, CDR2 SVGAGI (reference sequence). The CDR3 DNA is TGTGCCAGCAGTCCGCGACAGTCGAACACTGAAGCTTTCTTT. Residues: CASSPRQSNTEAFF.

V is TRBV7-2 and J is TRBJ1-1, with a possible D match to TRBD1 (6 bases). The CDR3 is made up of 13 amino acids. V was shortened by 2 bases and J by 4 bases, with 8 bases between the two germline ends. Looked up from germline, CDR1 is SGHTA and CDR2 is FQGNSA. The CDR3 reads CASSLRGGTEAFF. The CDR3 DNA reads TGTGCCAGCAGCTTAAGGGGGGGCACTGAAGCTTTCTTT. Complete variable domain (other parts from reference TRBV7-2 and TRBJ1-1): GAGVSQSPSNKVTEKGKDVELRCDPISGHTALYWYRQSLGQGLEFLIYFQGNSAPDKSGLPSDRFSAERTGGSVSTLTIQRTQQEDSAVYLCASSLRGGTEAFFGQGTRLTVV.

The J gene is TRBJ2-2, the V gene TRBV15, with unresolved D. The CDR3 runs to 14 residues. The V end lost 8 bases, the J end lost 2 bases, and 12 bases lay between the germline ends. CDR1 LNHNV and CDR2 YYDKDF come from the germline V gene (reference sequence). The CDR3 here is CATQKGVNTGELFF. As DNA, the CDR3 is TGTGCCACCCAAAAGGGTGTAAACACCGGGGAGCTGTTTTTT.

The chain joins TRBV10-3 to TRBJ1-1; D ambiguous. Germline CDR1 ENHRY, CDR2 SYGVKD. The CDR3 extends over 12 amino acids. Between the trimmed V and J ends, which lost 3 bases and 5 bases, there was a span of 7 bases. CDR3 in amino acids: CAISDSRTEAFF. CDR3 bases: TGTGCCATCAGTGACTCGAGGACTGAAGCTTTCTTT.

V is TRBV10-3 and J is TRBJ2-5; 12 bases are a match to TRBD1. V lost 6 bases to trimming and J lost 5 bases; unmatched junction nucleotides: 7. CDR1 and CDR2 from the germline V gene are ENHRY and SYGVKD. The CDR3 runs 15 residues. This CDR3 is CAISHGTGGRETQYF. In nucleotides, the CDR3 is TGTGCCATCAGCCACGGGACAGGGGGCCGGGAGACCCAGTACTTC.

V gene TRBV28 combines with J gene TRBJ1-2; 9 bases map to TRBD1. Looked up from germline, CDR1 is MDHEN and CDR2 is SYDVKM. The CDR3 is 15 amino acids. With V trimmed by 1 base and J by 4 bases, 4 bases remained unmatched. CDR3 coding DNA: TGTGCCAGCAGTTTATACGGGACAGGGACCTATGGCTACACCTTC. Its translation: CASSLYGTGTYGYTF.

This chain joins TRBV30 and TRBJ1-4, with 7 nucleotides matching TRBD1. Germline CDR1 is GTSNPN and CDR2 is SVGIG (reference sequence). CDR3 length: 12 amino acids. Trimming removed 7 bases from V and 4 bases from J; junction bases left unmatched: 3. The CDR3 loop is CALDRSNEKLFF. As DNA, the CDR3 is TGTGCCTTGGACAGGAGTAATGAAAAACTGTTTTTT.